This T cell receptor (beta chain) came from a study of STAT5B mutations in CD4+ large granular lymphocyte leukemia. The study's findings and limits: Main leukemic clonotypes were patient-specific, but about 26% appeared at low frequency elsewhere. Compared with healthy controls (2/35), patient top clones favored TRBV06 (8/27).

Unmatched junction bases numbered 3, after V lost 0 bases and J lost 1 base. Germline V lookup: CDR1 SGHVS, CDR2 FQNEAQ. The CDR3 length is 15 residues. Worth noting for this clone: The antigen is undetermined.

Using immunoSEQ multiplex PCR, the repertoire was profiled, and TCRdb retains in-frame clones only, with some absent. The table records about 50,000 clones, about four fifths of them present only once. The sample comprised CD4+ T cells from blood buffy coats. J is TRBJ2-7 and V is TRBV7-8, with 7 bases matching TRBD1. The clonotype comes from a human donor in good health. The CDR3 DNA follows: TGTGCCAGCAGCTTAGCGGGCAGGGGGTCCTACGAGCAGTACTTC. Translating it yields CASSLAGRGSYEQYF.